Each of the 16 T cell receptor beta chains below was sequenced from the same sample in a study of CD8 T cells in ankylosing spondylitis. TCRdb redid the calling of the 5' RACE reads with MiXCR, one entry per CDR3 protein. The profile shows under 950,000 distinct CDR3 sequences, 15% to 20% of them singletons. Whole-study results and caveats: Blood of patients with ankylosing spondylitis appeared to be characterized by a TCR beta motif of eight or nine highly homologous variants.

What these receptors recognize is not known. The source material was blood, either unsorted or a sorted T cell fraction (not recorded which). The receptor source for this set is a male donor with ankylosing spondylitis.

This clonotype was seen more than once but under ten times. This rearrangement joins TRBV6-1 to TRBJ2-7, with 7 bases identical to TRBD1. The germline CDR1 and CDR2 sequences are MNHNS and SASEGT. V shed 6 bases, J shed 3 bases, and the junction held 8 bases outside the gene matches. The CDR3 runs to 14 residues. CDR3 amino acids: CASSRGQRNYEQYF. The DNA of the CDR3 is TGTGCCAGCAGCAGGGGACAGAGGAACTACGAGCAGTACTTC.

The chain has TRBV18 and TRBJ2-7; 11 bases match TRBD2. Trimming at V came to 5 bases and at J to 6 bases, leaving 12 bases not matched to a gene. CDR3 length equals 16 residues. Germline V gene sequence: CDR1 KGHSH, CDR2 LQKENI. As DNA, the CDR3 is TGTGCCAGCTCATTTGGGACTAGCGGACCGGTCGGCGAGCAGTACTTC. Amino acids: CASSFGTSGPVGEQYF.

V usage is TRBV27 and J usage is TRBJ1-6; D remains ambiguous. V was pared by 5 bases and J by 3 bases, with 11 bases between. The CDR3 consists of 15 residues. Germline CDR1 is MNHEY and CDR2 is SMNVEV (reference sequence). The CDR3, as DNA: TGTGCCAGCAGTCCTCCCAGTAACTATAATTCACCCCTCCACTTT. Its protein product is CASSPPSNYNSPLHF.

V usage is TRBV12-3 or TRBV12-4 and J usage is TRBJ2-7; 7 bases are a match to TRBD2. Trimming at V came to 8 bases and at J to 1 base, leaving 8 bases not matched to a gene. This CDR3 is 14 amino acids long. In DNA, the CDR3 is TGTGCCAGCGGGATGGGAGGGACTTCCTACGAGCAGTACTTC. Its translation: CASGMGGTSYEQYF.

The chain has TRBV20-1 and TRBJ2-3; D ambiguous. CDR3 length: 12 residues. V lost 1 base and J lost 6, with 8 bases in between. CDR1 and CDR2 from the germline V gene are DFQATT and SNEGSKA (reference sequence). CDR3 coding DNA: TGCAGTGCTAGAGGCCGTTGGGATACGCAGTATTTT. It yields the protein CSARGRWDTQYF.

There are a few counts of this clonotype. This chain connects TRBV20-1 to TRBJ2-7; TRBD2 aligns across 11 bases. This CDR3 region has 13 residues. CDR1 is DFQATT and CDR2 is SNEGSKA in the germline V gene (reference sequence). V was pared by 3 bases and J by 6 bases, with 4 bases of the junction left unmatched. The CDR3 spells CSARVAGGSEQYF. CDR3 DNA: TGCAGTGCTAGGGTAGCGGGAGGGTCCGAGCAGTACTTC.

The chain couples TRBV29-1 to TRBJ2-7; possible D gene TRBD1, 5 bases. The length of the CDR3 is 13 residues. Trimming removed 8 bases from V and 3 bases from J, with 17 bases in between. Germline V gene data show CDR1 as SQVTM and CDR2 as ANQGSEA. The CDR3 loop is CSPVGPGGYEQYF. CDR3 nucleotides: TGCAGCCCAGTGGGGCCGGGCGGCTACGAGCAGTACTTC.

This clonotype was observed a handful of times. CDR3 sequence: CSAYTRVEVYGYTF. The CDR3 DNA reads as TGCAGTGCGTACACTCGGGTAGAAGTCTATGGCTACACCTTC. J is TRBJ1-2 and V is TRBV20-1; D is unresolved. Germline CDR1 DFQATT, CDR2 SNEGSKA (reference sequence). Trimming removed 6 bases at V and 4 bases at J, with 18 bases between. The CDR3 is made up of 14 amino acids.

This clonotype was observed a few times. The chain carries TRBV6-1 and TRBJ2-5; 7 positions match TRBD1. The CDR3 spans 14 residues. Unmatched junction bases numbered 10, after V lost 6 bases and J lost 6 bases. CDR1 is MNHNS, CDR2 SASEGT, per germline. In DNA form, the CDR3 reads TGTGCCAGCAGGCCTCAGGGGGAGAGACAGACCCAGTACTTC. As protein: CASRPQGERQTQYF.

This rearrangement joins TRBV15 to TRBJ2-5; D call uncertain. V lost 0 bases, J lost 0 bases, and 11 bases lay in between. The CDR3 consists of 16 residues. Germline V lookup: CDR1 LNHNV, CDR2 YYDKDF (reference sequence). CDR3 bases: TGTGCCACCAGCAGAGATCTCTCGAACTACCAAGAGACCCAGTACTTC. As protein: CATSRDLSNYQETQYF.

This clonotype occurred many times. This chain links TRBV5-1 with TRBJ2-5, with TRBD2 as a possible D gene (6 bases). The germline V gene encodes CDR1 SGHRS and CDR2 YFSETQ. The CDR3 contains 14 residues. V lost 4 bases, J lost 1 base, and 11 bases lay in between. The CDR3 sequence is CASSVGGPQETQYF. DNA for the CDR3: TGCGCCAGCAGCGTGGGAGGACCCCAAGAGACCCAGTACTTC.

Many counts were recorded for this clonotype. This rearrangement joins TRBV29-1 to TRBJ1-2; maybe TRBD1 (5 bases). CDR3 length equals 12 residues. The germline V gene has CDR1 SQVTM and CDR2 ANQGSEA. V lost 3 bases to trimming and J lost 3 bases, with 8 bases between them. The CDR3 loop is CSVDRGDYGYTF. CDR3 in DNA: TGCAGCGTTGACCGGGGGGACTATGGCTACACCTTC. Filled out from reference TRBV29-1 and TRBJ1-2, the complete variable domain reads SAVISQKPSRDICQRGTSLTIQCQVDSQVTMMFWYRQQPGQSLTLIATANQGSEATYESGFVIDKFPISRPNLTFSTLTVSNMSPEDSSIYLCSVDRGDYGYTFGSGTRLTVV.

The table lists this clonotype with a few counts. For the CDR3, the DNA is TGTGCCAGCAGCCAAGATACCACTCTCACTGAAGCTTTCTTT. Its translation: CASSQDTTLTEAFF. The V and J genes are TRBV3-1 and TRBJ1-1, with D hard to call. CDR3 size: 14 residues. V was trimmed by 0 bases and J by 4 bases, leaving 9 bases between them. The V gene's germline CDR1 is LGHDT and CDR2 YNNKEL (reference sequence).

This clonotype was seen only a few times. This chain joins TRBV20-1 and TRBJ1-6, with 7 nucleotides matching TRBD1. Germline V CDR1 and CDR2: DFQATT, SNEGSKA (reference sequence). The CDR3 is made up of 18 amino acids. Trimming cost V 6 bases and J 0 bases; bases outside gene matches: 14. CDR3 sequence (DNA): TGCAGTGCCCGAGGGACAGTCGGGGGAAGCTCCTATAATTCACCCCTCCACTTT. Its protein is CSARGTVGGSSYNSPLHF.

The rearrangement joins TRBV9 to TRBJ2-1; 9 positions match TRBD2. V gave up 5 bases and J gave up 15 bases; unmatched junction bases: 9. CDR3 length equals 12 residues. In germline, CDR1 is SGDLS, CDR2 YYNGEE. The CDR3, as DNA: TGTGCCAGCAGTGACATAGCGGGAGCGAGGTTCTTC. It codes for CASSDIAGARFF.

The rearrangement joins TRBV3-1 to TRBJ2-7; D ambiguous. Trimming stripped 1 base from V and 5 bases from J, with 6 bases between. This CDR3 is built from 12 residues. Germline V gene data show CDR1 as LGHDT and CDR2 as YNNKEL (reference sequence). Written as DNA, the CDR3 is TGTGCCAGCAGCCAAGTTACCCACGAGCAGTACTTC. Amino acid sequence: CASSQVTHEQYF.